Following are 27 T cell receptor beta chains from one sample sequenced in a study of OX40 agonist ivuxolimab in advanced cancers. TCRdb keeps only in-frame clones here, not all; method: immunoSEQ multiplex PCR. The sample has about 70,000 clones; 80% to 90% are singletons. Sample: CD4+ or CD8+ T cells sorted from blood, taken in a trial of the OX40 agonist ivuxolimab. The receptors here all came from an adult with an advanced solid tumor such as melanoma, head and neck, liver or kidney cancer.

V gene TRBV14 combines with J gene TRBJ1-1; TRBD1 agrees at 8 bases. Germline trimming cut 4 bases from V and 1 base from J; bases unmatched to any gene: 2. The V gene's germline CDR1 is SGHDN and CDR2 FVKESK. This CDR3 is 14 amino acids long. The CDR3, as DNA: TGTGCCAGCAGCCCGGGACAGGCGAACACTGAAGCTTTCTTT. As protein: CASSPGQANTEAFF.

This clone was observed a handful of times. The rearrangement joins TRBV18 to TRBJ2-7; D possibly uses TRBD1 or TRBD2 (5 bases each). The V and J ends lost 3 bases and 2 bases respectively, with 20 bases between them. Germline assignment: CDR1 KGHSH and CDR2 LQKENI. The CDR3 consists of 17 residues. The CDR3 region has the DNA TGTGCCAGCTCACCGCCCTTCTCCGGGACGGGGACCTACGAGCAGTACTTC. Its protein product is CASSPPFSGTGTYEQYF.

The chain joins TRBV7-2 to TRBJ1-5, with a possible D match to TRBD1 (6 bases). This CDR3 comprises 14 residues. Per germline, CDR1 SGHTA and CDR2 FQGNSA. The V end was cut by 0 bases, the J end by 4 bases, with 7 bases between. Written as DNA, the CDR3 is TGTGCCAGCAGCTTAGCGCAGGGGAATCAGCCCCAGCATTTT. Amino acids: CASSLAQGNQPQHF.

The CDR3 region has the DNA TGTGCCAGCAGACAGGACTTCTCTGGAAACACCATATATTTT. Protein product: CASRQDFSGNTIYF. J is TRBJ1-3 and V is TRBV6-6; maybe TRBD1 (5 bases). The CDR3 is 14 residues long. Germline CDR1 and CDR2: MNHNY and SVGAGI (reference sequence). V lost 6 bases and J lost 0, with 9 bases in between.

This clone appeared once. The genes are TRBV13 and TRBJ2-2, with 12 positions matching TRBD2. V shed 5 bases, J shed 5 bases, and the junction held 12 bases outside the gene matches. CDR3 length equals 18 residues. CDR1 PRHDT and CDR2 FYEKMQ come from the germline V gene (reference sequence). In DNA form, the CDR3 reads TGTGCCAGCAGCCGGCTCTCCGGACTAGCGGGGTGGACCGGGGAGCTGTTTTTT. Translating it yields CASSRLSGLAGWTGELFF.

This clone has more than one count but fewer than ten. This sequence joins TRBV7-2 and TRBJ2-7; no reliable D call. The V gene's germline CDR1 is SGHTA and CDR2 FQGNSA. Trimming removed 2 bases from V and 4 bases from J, with 6 bases in between. The CDR3 extends over 12 amino acids. In nucleotides, the CDR3 is TGTGCCAGCAGCTTAAAAGATTACGAGCAGTACTTC. This translates into CASSLKDYEQYF.

This chain joins TRBV9 and TRBJ1-4; D possibly corresponds to TRBD1 (5 bases). V was trimmed by 3 bases and J by 7 bases, leaving 7 bases between them. CDR1 and CDR2 (germline): SGDLS, YYNGEE. CDR3 size: 12 residues. This chain's CDR3 is CASSAGGEKLFF. The CDR3 bases are TGTGCCAGCAGCGCCGGGGGTGAAAAACTGTTTTTT. Drawing the rest from reference TRBV9 and TRBJ1-4, the complete variable domain is DSGVTQTPKHLITATGQRVTLRCSPRSGDLSVYWYQQSLDQGLQFLIQYYNGEERAKGNILERFSAQQFPDLHSELNLSSLELGDSALYFCASSAGGEKLFFGSGTQLSVL.

The sample holds a few counts of this clone. The chain carries TRBV5-1 and TRBJ1-1; the D is unclear. V lost 0 bases and J lost 11, with 14 bases in between. Germline CDR1 reads SGHRS; CDR2 reads YFSETQ. This CDR3 contains 13 residues. CDR3 protein: CASSLEVELKAFF. In nucleotides, the CDR3 is TGCGCCAGCAGCTTGGAGGTCGAATTGAAGGCTTTCTTT.

J is TRBJ2-1 and V is TRBV19; TRBD2 matches at 11 bases. This CDR3 is built from 15 residues. Germline CDR1 is LNHDA and CDR2 is SQIVND (reference sequence). With V trimmed by 0 bases and J by 6 bases, 1 base remained unmatched. The CDR3 region has the DNA TGTGCCAGTAGTATAGATAGCGGGGGGGGCAATGAGCAGTTCTTC. It specifies CASSIDSGGGNEQFF. Using reference TRBV19 and TRBJ2-1 for the parts outside the CDR3, the full variable domain is DGGITQSPKYLFRKEGQNVTLSCEQNLNHDAMYWYRQDPGQGLRLIYYSQIVNDFQKGDIAEGYSVSREKKESFPLTVTSAQKNPTAFYLCASSIDSGGGNEQFFGPGTRLTVL.

The chain uses TRBV14 and TRBJ1-2; D unresolved. The V gene lost 1 base and the J gene lost 4 bases, with 7 bases spanning the gap. From germline, CDR1 is SGHDN and CDR2 FVKESK. The CDR3 length is 13 residues. Here the CDR3 DNA reads TGTGCCAGCAGCCAAGGCTGGAGCTATGGCTACACCTTC. Translating gives CASSQGWSYGYTF.

About this clone itself: At one end the junction does not follow the germline gene, possibly because of a read error. The chain links TRBV11-3 to TRBJ1-2; possibly TRBD1 for D (5 bases). The germline gives CDR1 SGHNT, CDR2 YENEEA. The CDR3 runs 13 residues. CDR3 DNA sequence: TGTGCCAGCAGCCCCCGGACATATCGATCAATTTACTTC. It yields the protein CASSPRTYRSIYF.

The chain joins TRBV7-2 to TRBJ2-7; 8 bases agree with TRBD2. There are 17 residues in the CDR3. The V segment lost 1 base and the J segment 0 bases; nucleotides outside the gene matches: 8. Germline V gene lookup returns CDR1 SGHTA and CDR2 FQGNSA. The CDR3 sequence is CASSLEVGGGLSYEQYF. In nucleotides, the CDR3 is TGTGCCAGCAGCTTAGAGGTCGGCGGGGGGCTCTCCTACGAGCAGTACTTC.

The count of this clone is one. A read error may produce the germline difference seen at one junction end. V usage is TRBV5-8 and J usage is TRBJ1-3; no firm D call. This CDR3 comprises 13 residues. Germline CDR1 reads SGHTS; CDR2 reads YDEGEE. CDR3 DNA: TGTGCCAGCACCTTGGGGACTGGAAACACCATATATTTT. It is translated as CASTLGTGNTIYF. Based on the CDR3 plus reference TRBV5-8 and TRBJ1-3, the full variable domain is EAGVTQSPTHLIKTRGQQATLRCSPISGHTSVYWYQQALGLGLQFLLWYDEGEERNRGNFPPRFSGRQFPNYSSELNVNALELEDSALYLCASTLGTGNTIYFGEGSWLTVV.

In the case of this clone: This sample includes further DNA sequences coding for the same CDR3. The V call is TRBV11-2, the J call TRBJ2-5; D is ambiguous. The ends were cut back, 0 bases at V and 5 bases at J, with 4 bases in the middle. Germline V gene sequence: CDR1 SGHAT, CDR2 FQNNGV. The CDR3 has 12 residues. The CDR3 loop reads CASSLDTETQYF. Written as DNA, the CDR3 is TGTGCCAGCAGCTTAGATACCGAGACCCAGTACTTC.

The chain carries TRBV2 and TRBJ1-1, with TRBD1 matching 7 bases. V was clipped by 7 bases and J by 2 bases; unmatched bases: 7. Germline CDR1 is SNHLY and CDR2 is FYNNEI. CDR3 length equals 14 residues. CDR3 DNA: TGTGCCAGCATCTCCAGGGGGGTTAACACTGAAGCTTTCTTT. Its protein is CASISRGVNTEAFF.

V and J are TRBV19 and TRBJ2-3; no reliable D call. This CDR3 spans 13 amino acids. The V end was cut by 7 bases, the J end by 4 bases, with 12 bases between. CDR1 and CDR2 (germline): LNHDA, SQIVND (reference sequence). The CDR3 sequence is CASNPRRADTQYF. In nucleotides, the CDR3 is TGTGCCAGTAACCCTCGACGGGCAGATACGCAGTATTTT.

The gene calls are TRBV5-1 and TRBJ1-6; TRBD1 matches 7 bases. J was trimmed by 6 bases and V by 4 bases; bases with no gene match: 10. The CDR3 has 16 amino acids. Germline V gene lookup returns CDR1 SGHRS and CDR2 YFSETQ. The CDR3 DNA reads as TGCGCCAGCAGCAACAAAGACAGGGCCGGTAATTCACCCCTCCACTTT. It codes for CASSNKDRAGNSPLHF. The whole variable domain, remainder taken from reference TRBV5-1 and TRBJ1-6, is KAGVTQTPRYLIKTRGQQVTLSCSPISGHRSVSWYQQTPGQGLQFLFEYFSETQRNKGNFPGRFSGRQFSNSRSEMNVSTLELGDSALYLCASSNKDRAGNSPLHFGNGTRLTVT.

This chain joins TRBV9 and TRBJ1-6; 9 nucleotides match TRBD1. This CDR3 spans 16 amino acids. V was pared by 1 base and J by 7 bases, with 6 bases of the junction left unmatched. Germline assignment: CDR1 SGDLS and CDR2 YYNGEE. The chain's CDR3 is CASSVTTGTGNSPLHF. CDR3 in DNA: TGTGCCAGCAGCGTAACCACCGGGACAGGGAATTCACCCCTCCACTTT. The full variable domain, completed using reference TRBV9 and TRBJ1-6, is DSGVTQTPKHLITATGQRVTLRCSPRSGDLSVYWYQQSLDQGLQFLIQYYNGEERAKGNILERFSAQQFPDLHSELNLSSLELGDSALYFCASSVTTGTGNSPLHFGNGTRLTVT.

This rearrangement joins TRBV9 to TRBJ2-1; TRBD2 aligns across 7 bases. Trimming took 0 bases from V and 7 from J; bases not matched to a gene: 4. The CDR3 has 14 residues. From germline, CDR1 is SGDLS and CDR2 YYNGEE. This chain's CDR3 is CASSVEVGGNEQFF. Here the CDR3 DNA reads TGTGCCAGCAGCGTAGAGGTGGGGGGGAATGAGCAGTTCTTC.

The chain employs TRBV6-6 and TRBJ2-1, with 15 bases matching TRBD2. V gave up 7 bases and J gave up 2 bases; unmatched junction bases: 3. From germline, CDR1 is MNHNY and CDR2 SVGAGI (reference sequence). The CDR3 loop spans 16 amino acids. DNA of the CDR3: TGTGCCAGCATACGGACTAGCGGGGGGGCCTACAATGAGCAGTTCTTC. It codes for CASIRTSGGAYNEQFF.

This sequence joins TRBV5-1 and TRBJ2-7; a weak D match, TRBD1 (6 bases). Germline values: CDR1 SGHRS, CDR2 YFSETQ. V lost 0 bases, J lost 4 bases, and 14 bases lay in between. The CDR3 has 15 residues. In DNA form, the CDR3 reads TGCGCCAGCAGCTTGGGGACAGCGGCCCTATACGAGCAGTACTTC. Its translation is CASSLGTAALYEQYF.

In DNA, the CDR3 is TGCGCCAGCAGTGAGTCTGGTAGCCGAGAAGATACGCAGTATTTT. Encoded protein: CASSESGSREDTQYF. This chain connects TRBV10-1 to TRBJ2-3, with unresolved D. V lost 0 bases and J lost 5, with 12 bases in between. CDR3 length equals 15 residues. Germline V gene sequence: CDR1 WNHNN, CDR2 SYGVQD (reference sequence).

The chain carries TRBV18 and TRBJ2-7, with 9 bases aligning to TRBD1. The CDR3 totals 17 residues. Trimming removed 3 bases from V and 4 bases from J; junction bases left unmatched: 13. Germline V gene sequence: CDR1 KGHSH, CDR2 LQKENI. CDR3 region: CASSPNNGQGLRYEQYF. CDR3 nucleotides: TGTGCCAGCTCACCCAATAACGGACAGGGGCTTCGGTACGAGCAGTACTTC.

The chain combines TRBV7-9 with TRBJ2-5; D may be TRBD1 or TRBD2 (6 bases each). The J call may be faulty, since TRBJ2-7 better matches the DNA end. The CDR3 spans 17 residues. Per the germline V gene, CDR1 is SEHNR and CDR2 is FQNEAQ (reference sequence). DNA of the CDR3: TGTGCCAGCAGCTCGACCATGGGCAGGGGAGGTTCCTACGAGCAGTACTTC. Translated: CASSSTMGRGGSYEQYF.

This clone is a singleton in its sample. The V call is TRBV6-5, the J call TRBJ2-7, with TRBD1 matching 7 bases. Germline-derived CDR1 and CDR2 are MNHEY and SVGAGI. The CDR3 has 14 amino acids. V gave up 8 bases and J gave up 0 bases; unmatched junction bases: 7. CDR3 nucleotide sequence: TGTGCCAGCTATACAGGGGCAAGCTCCTACGAGCAGTACTTC. It is translated as CASYTGASSYEQYF.

V and J are TRBV7-7 and TRBJ2-3; D not certain. CDR3 size: 15 residues. With 0 bases removed from V and 0 bases from J, the gap between germline ends came to 7 bases. From germline, CDR1 is SSHAT and CDR2 FNYEAQ (reference sequence). CDR3 DNA sequence: TGTGCCAGCAGCTTAGCGGATGGGAGCACAGATACGCAGTATTTT. Residues: CASSLADGSTDTQYF.

The CDR3 DNA reads TGTGCCAGCAGTCCAGTTCGCTCAGGGGGGGCCAACGTCCTGACTTTC. Translating gives CASSPVRSGGANVLTF. The V gene is TRBV28, the J gene TRBJ2-6, with TRBD1 as a possible D gene (5 bases). Per the germline V gene, CDR1 is MDHEN and CDR2 is SYDVKM. Deletions cut 5 bases from V and 4 bases from J, with 15 bases between. The CDR3 loop spans 16 amino acids.